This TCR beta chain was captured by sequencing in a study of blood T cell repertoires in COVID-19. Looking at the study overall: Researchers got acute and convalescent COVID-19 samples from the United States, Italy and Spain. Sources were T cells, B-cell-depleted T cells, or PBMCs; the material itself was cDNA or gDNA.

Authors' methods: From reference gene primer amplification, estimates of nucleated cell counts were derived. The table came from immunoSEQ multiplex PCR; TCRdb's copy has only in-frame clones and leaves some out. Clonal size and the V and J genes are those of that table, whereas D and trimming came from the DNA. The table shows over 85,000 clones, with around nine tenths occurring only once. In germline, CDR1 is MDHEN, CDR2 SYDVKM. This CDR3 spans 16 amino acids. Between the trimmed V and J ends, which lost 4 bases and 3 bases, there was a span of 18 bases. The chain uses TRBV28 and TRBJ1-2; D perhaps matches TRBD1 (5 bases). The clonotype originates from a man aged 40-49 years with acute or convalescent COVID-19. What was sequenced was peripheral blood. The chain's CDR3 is CASSSPGGAKDYGYTF. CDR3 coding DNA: TGTGCCAGCAGTTCCCCCGGCGGGGCCAAGGACTATGGCTACACCTTC.